The entry below describes one TCR beta chain. The clone's antigen remains unknown. No much larger clonotype is one base removed from it; base qualities were not supplied. Collaborating institutions collected whole blood in K2EDTA tubes following their own protocols. Collaborator samples were shipped for TCRbeta analysis as frozen whole blood, isolated PBMCs, or DNA extracted from either sample type. TCRbeta CDR3 regions were amplified from genomic DNA by means of the immunoSEQ Assay, a bias-controlled multiplex PCR. As for the authors' bioinformatics: The number of nucleated cells in each sample was estimated from the amplification of reference gene primers within the assay. To quantify the absolute abundance of each unique TCRbeta CDR3 rearrangement, sequence reads were collapsed and filtered. For each sample, productive Simpson clonality was calculated as the square root of Simpson's diversity index over productive rearrangements. The table was pulled from immuneACCESS by TCRdb, which kept in-frame rearrangements only. Such tables lose some clones; where checked, under half of the loss comes from unresolved V genes, and the rest has no known cause. The V and J calls and clone size come from that table; D and trimming were worked out from the DNA. This sample is represented by about 240,000 clones; 86% of them were singletons. The ten top clones hold around 5.9% of the sample.

The sample originates from a study of blood T cell repertoires in COVID-19 (dated by TCRdb to between 2020 and 2021). At the level of the whole study: The collaborator samples originated in the United States, Italy and Spain and spanned the acute and convalescent phases of COVID-19. The prospective study material was composed of cDNA or gDNA derived from T cells, B-cell-depleted T cells, or PBMCs. The dataset comprised deeply sampled blood TCRbeta repertoires from subjects exposed to, actively infected with, or recovered from COVID-19. A freely available public database, intended as a resource for researchers studying the immune response to SARS-CoV-2, is where the repertoires were released. Samples were obtained from the ongoing ImmuneRACE study (first 160 participants) and from 1,200 or so subjects provided by 6 global collaborators. The sample metadata nearly always contained a de-identified subject ID, COVID-19 status, age in years and sex. Where available, HLA class I and class II types were obtained from metadata supplied by the sample provider rather than from assay-based typing. Study-wide conclusions, independent of this receptor: How much clinical and demographic metadata was included differed by source and by participant, and the metadata was provided uncurated.

V lost 4 bases and J lost 1 base; the stretch between them is 7 bases long. Spanning cysteine to phenylalanine, the CDR3 consists of 12 amino acids. This entry keeps only the CDR3 DNA: 36 bases, framed from base 1. Via the germline V gene, CDR1 is SQVTM and CDR2 ANQGSEA. The rearrangement joined TRBV29-1 to TRBJ1-1, with an unclear D gene assignment. The sequencing input was peripheral blood. The clonotype comes from a man aged 55 to 70 with acute or convalescent COVID-19. The nucleotides read TGCAGCGTTGGAGAGGCGAACACTGAAGCTTTCTTT. Its translation reads: CSVGEANTEAFF.